This TCR beta chain was documented in a study of blood T cells in healthy people across ages. General observations from the study: Roughly linear declines in TCR beta diversity per million T cells occurred with age.

A remark on this clonotype: Its antigen is as yet unknown.

CDR3 length equals 16 residues. Germline V lookup: CDR1 SGHRS, CDR2 YFSETQ. Trimming took off 0 bases at V and 1 base at J, with 11 bases between the two ends. Primers used in a second PCR of about 6 to 11 cycles were a sample-barcoded 5' primer and a J-beta primer mix. Each of the cDNA molecules was tagged by a template-switch adaptor with 12 random nucleotides. TCRdb re-called the 5' RACE reads with MiXCR, one entry per CDR3 protein. The table includes around 1.7 million distinct CDR3 sequences, 28% detected once. The J gene is TRBJ1-3, the V gene TRBV5-1; D is unresolved. Input material: blood. This TCR was recovered from a woman younger than 45 in good health. The CDR3 here is CASSLGASPSGNTIYF. The CDR3 DNA sequence: TGCGCCAGCAGCTTGGGGGCATCGCCGTCTGGAAACACCATATATTTT.